Each of the 27 T cell receptor beta chains below was sequenced from the same sample in a study of Ad26.COV2.S vaccination and SARS-CoV-2 variants. TCRdb keeps only in-frame clones here, not all; method: immunoSEQ multiplex PCR. The table shows about 350,000 clones, with 88% occurring only once. The treatment here: around 19 received Ad26.COV2.S at low or high dose, single or two shots; roughly five received placebo; per-sample allocation not given. Collection of samples fell on day 63 after the first vaccine or placebo injection. The sample here was peripheral blood, taken in a trial of Ad26.COV2.S vaccine versus placebo. Receptor source: a person between 18 and 65 years old who received the Ad26.COV2.S COVID-19 vaccine or a placebo.

The rearrangement joins TRBV5-6 to TRBJ2-5, with D possibly TRBD1 on 5 matching bases. Germline V CDR1 and CDR2: SGHDT, YYEEEE. There are 14 residues in the CDR3. Trimming stripped 4 bases from V and 3 bases from J, with 13 bases between. For the CDR3, the DNA is TGTGCCAGCAGCCCACCTTCCAGGGAAGAGACCCAGTACTTC. Encoded protein: CASSPPSREETQYF. Full variable domain (missing parts from reference TRBV5-6 and TRBJ2-5): DAGVTQSPTHLIKTRGQQVTLRCSPKSGHDTVSWYQQALGQGPQFIFQYYEEEERQRGNFPDRFSGHQFPNYSSELNVNALLLGDSALYLCASSPPSREETQYFGPGTRLLVL.

This chain joins TRBV19 and TRBJ2-2; a possible D gene is TRBD1 (6 bases). Germline V gene sequence: CDR1 LNHDA, CDR2 SQIVND (reference sequence). Trimming removed 6 bases at V and 2 bases at J, with 19 bases between. The CDR3 extends over 17 amino acids. This chain's CDR3 is CASSRGTLFRNTGELFF. CDR3 bases: TGTGCCAGTAGCCGAGGGACACTCTTCCGTAACACCGGGGAGCTGTTTTTT.

This sequence joins TRBV24-1 and TRBJ2-7, with TRBD1 matching 8 bases. The CDR3 totals 13 residues. The trim removed 2 bases at V and 8 bases at J, leaving 4 bases unmatched. Germline CDR1 reads KGHDR; CDR2 reads SFDVKD. CDR3 nucleotides: TGTGCCACCAGTGATTCGACAGGGGCAAAGCAGTACTTC. Its translation is CATSDSTGAKQYF.

The chain employs TRBV5-4 and TRBJ2-7; maybe TRBD2 (7 bases). The CDR3 runs 14 residues. Germline assignment: CDR1 SGHNT and CDR2 YYREEE (reference sequence). The germline V and J ends were trimmed by 5 bases and 2 bases, with 14 bases remaining between them. The CDR3 protein is CASSGGGGTYEQYF. The CDR3 nucleotides read TGTGCCAGCAGTGGGGGGGGCGGCACCTACGAGCAGTACTTC.

J is TRBJ1-1 and V is TRBV2; D is undetermined. V lost 3 bases to trimming and J lost 8 bases, with 7 bases between them. The CDR3 runs 11 residues. Germline V gene sequence: CDR1 SNHLY, CDR2 FYNNEI. The CDR3 DNA reads TGTGCCAGCAGTGACAGGTCAGAAGCTTTCTTT. It encodes CASSDRSEAFF.

J is TRBJ2-3 and V is TRBV19; D unresolved. CDR1 and CDR2 from the germline V gene are LNHDA and SQIVND (reference sequence). The CDR3 is 14 residues long. V lost 5 bases and J lost 0, with 9 bases in between. CDR3 in amino acids: CASSGGPSTDTQYF. CDR3 nucleotides: TGTGCCAGTAGTGGCGGACCTAGCACAGATACGCAGTATTTT.

The V and J genes are TRBV3-1 (or the pseudogene TRBV3-2) and TRBJ2-7; TRBD1 aligns across 9 bases. CDR3 length: 16 residues. Germline lookup yields CDR1 LGHDT and CDR2 YNNKEL (reference sequence). V trimming: 4 bases; J trimming: 3 bases; junction bases outside the gene matches: 10. The CDR3 nucleotides read TGTGCCAGCAGCCCACTATACAGGGGGCGATACTACGAGCAGTACTTC. Encoded protein: CASSPLYRGRYYEQYF.

The chain joins TRBV19 to TRBJ2-3, with D maybe TRBD1 (6 bases). CDR3 size: 15 residues. Germline V gene lookup returns CDR1 LNHDA and CDR2 SQIVND (reference sequence). V lost 1 base and J 4 bases, leaving 12 bases between the germline ends. Written as DNA, the CDR3 is TGTGCCAGTAGTATAGGGCAGGGGTACGCAGATACGCAGTATTTT. It yields the protein CASSIGQGYADTQYF.

The chain recombines TRBV6-5 with TRBJ1-2; D gene ambiguous. The CDR3 runs 15 residues. V gave up 0 bases and J gave up 8 bases, with 16 bases separating them. CDR1 is MNHEY, CDR2 SVGAGI, per germline. CDR3 sequence (DNA): TGTGCCAGCAGTTACTCGATAATTTCTGGGATCGGCTACACCTTC. It encodes CASSYSIISGIGYTF.

CDR3 amino acids: CASSLPSGRVGELFF. The DNA of the CDR3 is TGTGCCAGCAGTTTACCCAGCGGGAGGGTTGGGGAGCTGTTTTTT. This sequence joins TRBV28 and TRBJ2-2; 10 bases are shared with TRBD2. V dropped 2 bases and J dropped 8; count of bases not matched to a gene: 5. CDR3 length equals 15 residues. In germline, CDR1 is MDHEN, CDR2 SYDVKM.

This clone has just one count. The V call is TRBV6-2 or TRBV6-3, the J call TRBJ1-5; D is unclear. The CDR3 is made up of 13 amino acids. The germline V gene encodes CDR1 MNHEY and CDR2 SVGEGT. Trimming cost V 6 bases and J 6 bases, with 12 bases left between them. CDR3 in DNA: TGTGCCAGCAGCCTCTCGCGGTCTCAGCCCCAGCATTTT. This sequence encodes CASSLSRSQPQHF.

This chain connects TRBV5-4 to TRBJ1-1; no clear D gene. Germline lookup yields CDR1 SGHNT and CDR2 YYREEE (reference sequence). The V gene lost 3 bases and the J gene lost 4 bases, with 16 bases spanning the gap. The CDR3 spans 15 residues. CDR3 sequence: CASSSNFGVSTEAFF. The CDR3 DNA reads as TGTGCCAGCAGCTCCAATTTTGGGGTGTCCACTGAAGCTTTCTTT. The full variable domain, with the rest looked up from reference TRBV5-4 and TRBJ1-1, is ETGVTQSPTHLIKTRGQQVTLRCSSQSGHNTVSWYQQALGQGPQFIFQYYREEENGRGNFPPRFSGLQFPNYSSELNVNALELDDSALYLCASSSNFGVSTEAFFGQGTRLTVV.

The rearrangement joins TRBV4-1 to TRBJ2-4; D is ambiguous. Germline V CDR1 and CDR2: MGHRA, YSYEKL. This CDR3 comprises 14 residues. V was cut by 1 base and J by 8 bases, with 12 bases left in between. The CDR3 DNA reads as TGCGCCAGCAGCCAAGCCAATGAGTGGGACATTCAGTACTTC. This gives the protein CASSQANEWDIQYF.

J is TRBJ2-1 and V is TRBV24-1; maybe TRBD2 (6 bases). Germline CDR1 is KGHDR and CDR2 is SFDVKD. The CDR3 has 14 residues. The V gene lost 9 bases and the J gene lost 4 bases, with 15 bases spanning the gap. CDR3 sequence (DNA): TGTGCCACCTCCGGCGGAGGGTGGTACAATGAGCAGTTCTTC. Protein sequence: CATSGGGWYNEQFF.

Only one count was recorded for this clone. This chain joins TRBV7-2 and TRBJ2-1; possible D gene TRBD2, 7 bases. Per germline, CDR1 SGHTA and CDR2 FQGNSA. The CDR3 is 16 amino acids. The V gene lost 6 bases and the J gene lost 1 base, with 16 bases spanning the gap. Written as DNA, the CDR3 is TGTGCCAGCAGTACCATCCGGGGGGCTTCCTACAATGAGCAGTTCTTC. The encoded protein is CASSTIRGASYNEQFF.

V and J are TRBV3-1 (or the pseudogene TRBV3-2) and TRBJ2-7, with TRBD2 matching 15 bases. The J segment lost 2 bases and the V segment lost 1 base, leaving 6 bases of the junction unmatched. Per germline, CDR1 LGHDT and CDR2 YNNKEL (reference sequence). There are 18 residues in the CDR3. This CDR3 is CASSQGGTSGRPAYEQYF. CDR3 nucleotide sequence: TGTGCCAGCAGCCAAGGAGGGACTAGCGGGAGGCCAGCCTACGAGCAGTACTTC.

The gene calls are TRBV11-2 and TRBJ1-1, with D hard to call. Germline CDR1 and CDR2: SGHAT and FQNNGV. The CDR3 covers 16 residues. With 5 bases removed from V and 1 base from J, the gap between germline ends came to 17 bases. CDR3: CASSEGLGRENTEAFF. The DNA for the CDR3 is TGTGCCAGCAGCGAAGGCCTGGGCAGAGAGAACACTGAAGCTTTCTTT.

The chain employs TRBV12-3 or TRBV12-4 and TRBJ2-7; 7 bases match TRBD1. Trimming took 8 bases from V and 2 from J; bases not matched to a gene: 6. The CDR3 extends over 13 amino acids. The CDR3 spells CASVLTGTYEQYF. CDR3 coding DNA: TGTGCCAGCGTACTGACAGGGACCTACGAGCAGTACTTC.

This chain connects TRBV28 to TRBJ2-7; 11 bases are shared with TRBD2. The trim removed 8 bases at V and 0 bases at J, leaving 12 bases unmatched. The CDR3 loop spans 17 amino acids. Germline assignment: CDR1 MDHEN and CDR2 SYDVKM. The CDR3 sequence: CASSSPASGRSSYEQYF. The CDR3 nucleotides are TGTGCCAGCTCGTCACCGGCTAGCGGGAGGAGCTCCTACGAGCAGTACTTC.

The CDR3 spells CASISTNNSPLHF. CDR3 sequence (DNA): TGTGCCAGCATATCAACCAATAATTCACCCCTCCACTTT. The genes are TRBV2 and TRBJ1-6; D is ambiguous. Germline V gene sequence: CDR1 SNHLY, CDR2 FYNNEI. V was trimmed by 7 bases and J by 5 bases, leaving 9 bases between them. The CDR3 has 13 amino acids. Supplemented by reference TRBV2 and TRBJ1-6, the full variable domain reads EPEVTQTPSHQVTQMGQEVILRCVPISNHLYFYWYRQILGQKVEFLVSFYNNEISEKSEIFDDQFSVERPDGSNFTLKIRSTKLEDSAMYFCASISTNNSPLHFGNGTRLTVT.

The rearrangement links TRBV28 to TRBJ2-1; D is ambiguous. Germline V gene data show CDR1 as MDHEN and CDR2 as SYDVKM. This CDR3 has 12 residues. V lost 10 bases and J 6 bases, leaving 13 bases between the germline ends. The CDR3 loop is CATYKWSNEQFF. DNA of the CDR3: TGTGCCACCTACAAATGGTCCAATGAGCAGTTCTTC.

The chain combines TRBV4-1 with TRBJ2-2, with a possible D match to TRBD2 (6 bases). Per the germline V gene, CDR1 is MGHRA and CDR2 is YSYEKL. The V end lost 0 bases, the J end lost 7 bases, and 21 bases lay between the germline ends. This CDR3 has 18 residues. CDR3 DNA sequence: TGCGCCAGCAGCCAAGAACCGGGACTGTTATTTTCCGGCGGGGAGCTGTTTTTT. It is translated as CASSQEPGLLFSGGELFF.

The CDR3 reads CASSLPYGNTIYF. In nucleotides, the CDR3 is TGTGCCAGCAGCTTACCATATGGAAACACCATATATTTT. J is TRBJ1-3 and V is TRBV5-6; D ambiguous. Germline V lookup: CDR1 SGHDT, CDR2 YYEEEE. The CDR3 extends over 13 amino acids. V lost 2 bases and J 3 bases, leaving 6 bases between the germline ends. The full variable domain, rest sourced from reference TRBV5-6 and TRBJ1-3, is DAGVTQSPTHLIKTRGQQVTLRCSPKSGHDTVSWYQQALGQGPQFIFQYYEEEERQRGNFPDRFSGHQFPNYSSELNVNALLLGDSALYLCASSLPYGNTIYFGEGSWLTVV.

Only a few counts were recorded for this clone. The genes are TRBV6-5 and TRBJ1-2; D gene ambiguous. Germline V gene sequence: CDR1 MNHEY, CDR2 SVGAGI. CDR3 size: 14 residues. Trimming removed 8 bases from V and 0 bases from J, with 13 bases in between. The CDR3 loop reads CASSAGSANYGYTF. CDR3 DNA sequence: TGTGCCAGCTCCGCCGGATCAGCTAACTATGGCTACACCTTC.

V is TRBV27 and J is TRBJ1-2, with D unclear. The CDR3 is 12 amino acids. The V gene lost 5 bases and the J gene lost 9 bases, with 13 bases spanning the gap. Germline V CDR1 and CDR2: MNHEY, SMNVEV (reference sequence). Written as DNA, the CDR3 is TGTGCCAGCAGTGCCAGAGGTTTTAGCTACACCTTC. It codes for CASSARGFSYTF.

The CDR3 DNA reads TGTGCCAGCAGCTCACCTCCGCTTCAAGAGACCCAGTACTTC. Translation gives CASSSPPLQETQYF. The rearrangement joins TRBV7-9 to TRBJ2-5, with D hard to call. Germline CDR1 is SEHNR and CDR2 is FQNEAQ (reference sequence). The V end was cut by 4 bases, the J end by 2 bases, with 11 bases between. This CDR3 is 14 amino acids long.

The J gene is TRBJ2-2, the V gene TRBV13, with 12 bases that match TRBD1. The CDR3 runs 15 residues. The junction had 3 bases not matched to a gene; V was cut back by 4 bases and J by 6 bases. Germline loops: CDR1 PRHDT, CDR2 FYEKMQ (reference sequence). The DNA of the CDR3 is TGTGCCAGCAGCTGGGACAGGGGGCGCCCCGGGGAGCTGTTTTTT. This codes for CASSWDRGRPGELFF.